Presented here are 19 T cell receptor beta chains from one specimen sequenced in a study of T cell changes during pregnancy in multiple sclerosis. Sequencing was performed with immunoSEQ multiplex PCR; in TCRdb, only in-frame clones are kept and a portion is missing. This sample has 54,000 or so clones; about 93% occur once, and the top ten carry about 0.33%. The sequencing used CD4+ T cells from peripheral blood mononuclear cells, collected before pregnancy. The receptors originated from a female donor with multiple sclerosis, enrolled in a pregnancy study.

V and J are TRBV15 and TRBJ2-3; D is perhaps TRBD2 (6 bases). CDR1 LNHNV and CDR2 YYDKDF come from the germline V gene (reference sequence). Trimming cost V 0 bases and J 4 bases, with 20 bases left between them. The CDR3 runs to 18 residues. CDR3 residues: CATSRDLGGAVGADTQYF. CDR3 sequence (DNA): TGTGCCACCAGCAGAGATCTCGGGGGAGCGGTTGGGGCAGATACGCAGTATTTT.

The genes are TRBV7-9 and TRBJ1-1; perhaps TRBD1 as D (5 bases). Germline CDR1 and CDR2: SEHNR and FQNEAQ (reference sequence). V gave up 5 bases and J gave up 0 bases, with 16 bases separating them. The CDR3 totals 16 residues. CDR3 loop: CASSRWVGAMNTEAFF. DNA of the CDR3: TGTGCCAGCAGCCGGTGGGTTGGGGCCATGAACACTGAAGCTTTCTTT.

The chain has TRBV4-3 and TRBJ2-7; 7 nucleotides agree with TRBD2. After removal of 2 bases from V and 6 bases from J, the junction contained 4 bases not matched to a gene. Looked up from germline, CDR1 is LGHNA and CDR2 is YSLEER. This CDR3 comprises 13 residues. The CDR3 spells CASSQQTSSEQYF. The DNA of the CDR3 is TGCGCCAGCAGCCAACAGACTAGCTCCGAGCAGTACTTC.

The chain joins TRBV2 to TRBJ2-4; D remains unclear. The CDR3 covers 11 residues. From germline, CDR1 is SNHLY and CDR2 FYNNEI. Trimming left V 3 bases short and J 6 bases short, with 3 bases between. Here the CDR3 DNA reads TGTGCCAGCAGTGACCGAAACATTCAGTACTTC. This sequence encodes CASSDRNIQYF.

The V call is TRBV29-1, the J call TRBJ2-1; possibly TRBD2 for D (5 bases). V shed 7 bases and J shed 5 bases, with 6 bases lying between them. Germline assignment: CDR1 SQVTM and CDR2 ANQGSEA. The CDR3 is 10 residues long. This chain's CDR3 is CSASHNEQFF. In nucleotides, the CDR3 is TGCAGCGCTAGCCACAATGAGCAGTTCTTC.

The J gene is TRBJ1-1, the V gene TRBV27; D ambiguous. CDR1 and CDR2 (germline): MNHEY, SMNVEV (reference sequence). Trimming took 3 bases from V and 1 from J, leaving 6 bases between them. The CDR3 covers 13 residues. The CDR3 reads CASSLRRNTEAFF. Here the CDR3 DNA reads TGTGCCAGCAGTTTGCGAAGGAACACTGAAGCTTTCTTT.

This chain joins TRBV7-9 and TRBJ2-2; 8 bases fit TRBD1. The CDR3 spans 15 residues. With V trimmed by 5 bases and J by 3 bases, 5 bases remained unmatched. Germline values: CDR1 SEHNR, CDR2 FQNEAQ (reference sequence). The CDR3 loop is CASSRTGPHTGELFF. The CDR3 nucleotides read TGTGCCAGCAGCCGGACAGGGCCCCACACCGGGGAGCTGTTTTTT.

Here the CDR3 DNA reads TGTGCCAGCAGCCGTAGCTCCTACGAGCAGTACTTC. Translation: CASSRSSYEQYF. The chain recombines TRBV7-2 with TRBJ2-7; no definite D call. Germline V gives CDR1 SGHTA, CDR2 FQGNSA. V dropped 5 bases and J dropped 0 bases, with 5 bases sitting between them. CDR3 size: 12 residues.

The CDR3 is CASSQPSDRADSDTEAFF. DNA of the CDR3: TGCGCCAGCAGCCAACCCTCGGACAGGGCGGATTCGGACACTGAAGCTTTCTTT. This rearrangement joins TRBV4-1 to TRBJ1-1; 8 bases fit TRBD1. In germline, CDR1 is MGHRA, CDR2 YSYEKL. With V trimmed by 2 bases and J by 3 bases, 14 bases remained unmatched. CDR3 length: 18 amino acids.

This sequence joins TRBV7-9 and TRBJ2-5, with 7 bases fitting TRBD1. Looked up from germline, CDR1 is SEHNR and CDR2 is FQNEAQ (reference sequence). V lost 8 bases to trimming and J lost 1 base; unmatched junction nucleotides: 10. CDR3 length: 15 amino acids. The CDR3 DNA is TGTGCCAGCGGTGACAGGGTCCCTATCCAAGAGACCCAGTACTTC. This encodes CASGDRVPIQETQYF.

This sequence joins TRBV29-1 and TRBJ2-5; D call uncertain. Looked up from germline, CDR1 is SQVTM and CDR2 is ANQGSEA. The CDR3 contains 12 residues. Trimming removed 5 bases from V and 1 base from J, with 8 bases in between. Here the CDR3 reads CSVSFSQETQYF. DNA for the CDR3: TGCAGCGTTAGTTTTAGCCAAGAGACCCAGTACTTC.

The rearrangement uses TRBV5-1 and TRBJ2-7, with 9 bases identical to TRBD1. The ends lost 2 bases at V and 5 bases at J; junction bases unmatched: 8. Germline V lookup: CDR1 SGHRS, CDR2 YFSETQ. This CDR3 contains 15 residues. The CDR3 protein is CASSFGGTGTNEQYF. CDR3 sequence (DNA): TGCGCCAGCAGCTTTGGTGGGACAGGGACCAACGAGCAGTACTTC.

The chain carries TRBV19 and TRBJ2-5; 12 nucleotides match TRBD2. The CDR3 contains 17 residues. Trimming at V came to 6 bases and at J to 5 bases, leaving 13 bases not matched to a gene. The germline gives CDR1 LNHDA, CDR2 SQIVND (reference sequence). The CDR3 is CASSLAGGLYRGETQYF. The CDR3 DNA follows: TGTGCCAGTAGCCTAGCGGGAGGGCTCTACAGAGGGGAGACCCAGTACTTC.

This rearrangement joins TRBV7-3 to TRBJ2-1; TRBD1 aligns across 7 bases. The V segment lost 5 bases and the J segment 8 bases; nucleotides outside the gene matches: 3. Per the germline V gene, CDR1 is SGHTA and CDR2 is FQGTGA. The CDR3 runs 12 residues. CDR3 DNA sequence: TGTGCCAGCAGCCAACAGGGGTATGAGCAGTTCTTC. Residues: CASSQQGYEQFF. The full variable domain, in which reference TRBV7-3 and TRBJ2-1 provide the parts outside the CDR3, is GAGVSQTPSNKVTEKGKYVELRCDPISGHTALYWYRQSLGQGPEFLIYFQGTGAADDSGLPNDRFFAVRPEGSVSTLKIQRTERGDSAVYLCASSQQGYEQFFGPGTRLTVL.

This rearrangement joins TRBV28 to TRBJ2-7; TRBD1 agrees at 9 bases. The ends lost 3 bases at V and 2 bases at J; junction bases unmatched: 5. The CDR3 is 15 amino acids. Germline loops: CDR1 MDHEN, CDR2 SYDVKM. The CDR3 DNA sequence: TGTGCCAGCAGTTTTACCGGGACAGGGACCTACGAGCAGTACTTC. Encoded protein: CASSFTGTGTYEQYF.

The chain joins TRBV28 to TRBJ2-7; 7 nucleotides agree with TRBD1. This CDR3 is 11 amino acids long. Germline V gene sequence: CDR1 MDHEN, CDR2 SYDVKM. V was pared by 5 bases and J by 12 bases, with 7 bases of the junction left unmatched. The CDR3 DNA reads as TGTGCCAGCAGTCGCAACAGGGGCTGGTACTTC. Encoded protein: CASSRNRGWYF. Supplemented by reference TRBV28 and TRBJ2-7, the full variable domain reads DVKVTQSSRYLVKRTGEKVFLECVQDMDHENMFWYRQDPGLGLRLIYFSYDVKMKEKGDIPEGYSVSREKKERFSLILESASTNQTSMYLCASSRNRGWYFGPGTRLTVT.

CDR3 amino acids: CASSSLGGAFNGYTF. CDR3 nucleotides: TGTGCCAGCAGTTCTTTAGGGGGGGCGTTTAATGGCTACACCTTC. The chain couples TRBV27 to TRBJ1-2; possible D gene TRBD1, 6 bases. V was cut by 4 bases and J by 6 bases, with 18 bases left in between. Germline assignment: CDR1 MNHEY and CDR2 SMNVEV (reference sequence). This CDR3 has 15 residues.

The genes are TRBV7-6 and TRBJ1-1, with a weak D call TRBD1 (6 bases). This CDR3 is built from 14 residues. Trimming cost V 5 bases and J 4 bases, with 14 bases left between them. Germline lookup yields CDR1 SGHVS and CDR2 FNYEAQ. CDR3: CASSGQVRGTEAFF. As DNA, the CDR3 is TGTGCCAGCAGCGGCCAAGTCAGGGGCACTGAAGCTTTCTTT.

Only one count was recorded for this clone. In nucleotides, the CDR3 is TGTGCCAGCAGTTCGGACGCAGGGGCGGCGTACTTC. Protein sequence: CASSSDAGAAYF. The chain combines TRBV28 with TRBJ2-5; D may be TRBD1 (6 bases). The V gene lost 4 bases and the J gene lost 13 bases, with 16 bases spanning the gap. Germline-derived CDR1 and CDR2 are MDHEN and SYDVKM. This CDR3 contains 12 residues.